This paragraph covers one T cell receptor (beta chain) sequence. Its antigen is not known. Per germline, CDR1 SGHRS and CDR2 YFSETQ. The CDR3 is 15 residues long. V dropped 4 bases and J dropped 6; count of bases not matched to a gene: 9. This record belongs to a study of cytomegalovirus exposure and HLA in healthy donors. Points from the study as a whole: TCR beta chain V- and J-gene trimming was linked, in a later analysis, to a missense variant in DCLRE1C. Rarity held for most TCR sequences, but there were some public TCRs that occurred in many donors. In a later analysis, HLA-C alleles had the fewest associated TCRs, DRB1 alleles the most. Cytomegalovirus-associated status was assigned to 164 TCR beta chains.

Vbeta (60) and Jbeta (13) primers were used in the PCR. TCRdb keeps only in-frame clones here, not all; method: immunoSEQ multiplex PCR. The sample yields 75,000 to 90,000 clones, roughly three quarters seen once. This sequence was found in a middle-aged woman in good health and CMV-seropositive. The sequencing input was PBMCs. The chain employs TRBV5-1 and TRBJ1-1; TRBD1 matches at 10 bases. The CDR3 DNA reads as TGCGCCAGCAGCCCGGGGGACAGGGGTCTCCCTGAAGCTTTCTTT. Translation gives CASSPGDRGLPEAFF.